These T cell receptor beta chains were read from a single sample in a study of cytomegalovirus exposure and HLA in healthy donors. Profiling relied on immunoSEQ multiplex PCR, and the TCRdb table lists in-frame clones only, not all of them. This repertoire shows roughly 120,000 clones, approximately 8.6% found once; its top ten account for 6%. The sequencing sample was made of PBMCs. The source is a woman aged 40 to 50 in good health and CMV-seropositive. The CDR3 runs from the conserved cysteine through the conserved F or W. A D gene is named only where the DNA matches it firmly. Clone size is given for some rows only: seen once, a few or many times, or a class if the clone is expanded.

V,D,J,size,length,CDR3,DNA
TRBV9,NA,TRBJ1-1,few,16,CASSGAIGQPNTEAFF,TGTGCCAGCAGCGGGGCAATCGGACAGCCGAACACTGAAGCTTTCTTT
TRBV4-1,TRBD2,TRBJ2-1,NA,17,CASSQDLGSSGYNEQFF,TGCGCCAGCAGCCAAGATCTTGGCTCTAGCGGCTACAATGAGCAGTTCTTC
TRBV4-2,NA,TRBJ1-5,NA,16,CASSKGAASSNQPQHF,TGTGCCAGCAGCAAAGGGGCAGCATCTAGCAATCAGCCCCAGCATTTT
TRBV30,NA,TRBJ1-2,few,14,CAWSPNPRDYGYTF,TGTGCCTGGAGTCCGAACCCCAGGGACTATGGCTACACCTTC
TRBV28,NA,TRBJ1-2,NA,14,CASTLGGNRYGYTF,TGTGCCAGCACCTTAGGAGGGAACCGGTATGGCTACACCTTC
TRBV27,NA,TRBJ1-6,NA,13,CASSFRVDSPLHF,TGTGCCAGCAGTTTCAGGGTTGATTCACCCCTCCACTTT
TRBV10-3,NA,TRBJ2-7,few,12,CAISDRGDEQYF,TGTGCCATCAGTGACAGGGGAGACGAGCAGTACTTC
TRBV5-6,NA,TRBJ2-3,many,13,CASSQTGTDTQYF,TGTGCCAGCAGCCAAACAGGCACAGATACGCAGTATTTT
TRBV5-4,NA,TRBJ1-1,NA,16,CASSRGSGSMNTEAFF,TGTGCCAGCAGCAGGGGGAGTGGGAGCATGAACACTGAAGCTTTCTTT
TRBV11-3,TRBD2,TRBJ2-1,NA,15,CASSLSGGTYNEQFF,TGTGCCAGCAGCTTAAGCGGGGGGACCTACAATGAGCAGTTCTTC
TRBV19,NA,TRBJ2-5,NA,14,CASSIGRATKTQYF,TGTGCCAGTAGTATCGGCAGGGCTACAAAGACCCAGTACTTC
TRBV5-1,TRBD1,TRBJ1-4,NA,15,CASSFDGQGQEKLFF,TGCGCCAGCAGCTTTGACGGACAGGGACAAGAAAAACTGTTTTTT
TRBV6-5,NA,TRBJ1-5,few,12,CATNRVGQPQHF,TGTGCCACCAACAGGGTTGGGCAGCCCCAGCATTTT
TRBV5-6,NA,TRBJ1-2,few,12,CATRWGLGGYTF,TGTGCCACCCGCTGGGGGCTAGGTGGCTACACCTTC
TRBV19,NA,TRBJ1-1,NA,14,CASSVGGGGGEAFF,TGTGCCAGTAGTGTCGGGGGAGGGGGAGGTGAAGCTTTCTTT
TRBV30,NA,TRBJ1-1,few,14,CAWSPGGPNTEAFF,TGTGCCTGGAGTCCCGGGGGGCCGAACACTGAAGCTTTCTTT
TRBV2,TRBD1,TRBJ1-1,few,19,CASGKSRRMTGWVNTEAFF,TGTGCCAGCGGCAAGAGTCGACGTATGACAGGGTGGGTTAACACTGAAGCTTTCTTT
TRBV6-1,TRBD1,TRBJ2-7,NA,14,CASSGGGPSYEQYF,TGTGCCAGCAGTGGAGGGGGCCCTAGCTACGAGCAGTACTTC
TRBV5-8,TRBD1,TRBJ1-2,NA,14,CASSLPGQLYGYTF,TGTGCCAGCAGCTTGCCGGGACAGCTCTATGGCTACACCTTC
TRBV6-5,TRBD1,TRBJ1-6,NA,15,CASSYRGQGRSPLHF,TGTGCCAGCAGTTATCGCGGACAGGGAAGATCACCCCTCCACTTT
TRBV10-3,TRBD1,TRBJ2-5,few,18,CAISNGQGAKGGQETQYF,TGTGCCATCAGTAACGGACAGGGGGCAAAAGGAGGGCAAGAGACCCAGTACTTC
TRBV4-1,NA,TRBJ2-3,few,15,CASSQTDSRTDTQYF,TGCGCCAGCAGCCAGACGGACAGTCGCACAGATACGCAGTATTTT